Following are 17 T cell receptor beta chains from one sample sequenced in a study of beta chain features in type 1 diabetes. Since all of the isolated RNA was reverse transcribed, expressed TCRB transcripts were what got sequenced. Profiling relied on immunoSEQ multiplex PCR, and the TCRdb table lists in-frame clones only, not all of them. Of 150,000 or so clones listed, approximately 10% are singletons. The sequenced sample was central memory CD4+ T cells from blood. Receptors were obtained from a woman between 35 and 50 years old in good health.

V usage is TRBV18 and J usage is TRBJ2-7; 7 bases match TRBD2. Trimming at V came to 3 bases and at J to 3 bases, leaving 5 bases not matched to a gene. The CDR3 covers 14 residues. Germline loops: CDR1 KGHSH, CDR2 LQKENI. The CDR3 DNA reads as TGTGCCAGCTCACCCCCGGCGGGGGACTACGAGCAGTACTTC. It yields the protein CASSPPAGDYEQYF.

The chain uses TRBV2 and TRBJ2-2; D might be TRBD1 (5 bases). With 8 bases removed from V and 0 bases from J, the gap between germline ends came to 10 bases. The CDR3 totals 14 residues. Germline CDR1 and CDR2: SNHLY and FYNNEI. CDR3 protein: CASRTHPNTGELFF. The DNA of the CDR3 is TGTGCCAGCCGGACACACCCGAACACCGGGGAGCTGTTTTTT.

The rearrangement joins TRBV19 to TRBJ1-2; perhaps TRBD1 as D (5 bases). This CDR3 is built from 14 residues. V was pared by 5 bases and J by 1 base, with 11 bases between. Per the germline V gene, CDR1 is LNHDA and CDR2 is SQIVND (reference sequence). The CDR3 nucleotides read TGTGCCAGTAGTCCGCGACAGAGTAACTATGGCTACACCTTC. Its translation is CASSPRQSNYGYTF.

This rearrangement joins TRBV11-2 to TRBJ2-5; D not resolved. V lost 3 bases and J lost 5, with 10 bases in between. Germline V gives CDR1 SGHAT, CDR2 FQNNGV. The CDR3 has 13 amino acids. The CDR3 nucleotides are TGTGCCAGCAGCTTTGCCTCACTGGAGACCCAGTACTTC. Translating it yields CASSFASLETQYF.

This clone has only a few counts. The rearrangement uses TRBV28 and TRBJ2-5; 12 bases line up with TRBD2. The CDR3 covers 20 residues. The germline CDR1 and CDR2 sequences are MDHEN and SYDVKM. V dropped 2 bases and J dropped 1; count of bases not matched to a gene: 14. DNA for the CDR3: TGTGCCAGCAGTTTAAGCGGCCGGCTAGCGGGGGGGCCAGCCCAAGAGACCCAGTACTTC. It specifies CASSLSGRLAGGPAQETQYF.

Regarding this clone: One junction end disagrees with the germline gene, perhaps due to a read error. The chain has TRBV5-1 and TRBJ2-7; 7 bases map to TRBD2. The CDR3 sequence is 15 residues long. Germline values: CDR1 SGHRS, CDR2 YFSETQ. CDR3 loop: CASSLISSGTYEQYF. CDR3 bases: TGTGCCAGCAGCTTGATCTCTAGCGGAACCTACGAGCAGTACTTC.

This clone was seen more than once but under ten times. The chain employs TRBV7-4 and TRBJ1-5; D ambiguous. Germline CDR1 SGHVT, CDR2 SQSDAQ. Between the trimmed V and J ends, which lost 1 base and 5 bases, there was a span of 6 bases. This CDR3 has 13 residues. The CDR3 region is CASSLGSDQPQHF. The DNA of the CDR3 is TGTGCCAGCAGCTTAGGGAGTGATCAGCCCCAGCATTTT.

The chain employs TRBV21-1 and TRBJ2-2; the table names TRBD2, a call not compared with the DNA. TRBV21-1 is listed as a pseudogene. This CDR3 has 16 residues. The CDR3 sequence: CASSKVSSGGAGELFF. CDR3 bases: TGTGCCAGCAGCAAAGTGTCTAGCGGGGGGGCCGGGGAGCTGTTTTTT.

The chain combines TRBV6-5 with TRBJ1-4; possibly TRBD1 for D (6 bases). Germline CDR1 MNHEY, CDR2 SVGAGI. This CDR3 comprises 15 residues. Trimming pared 5 bases from V and 1 base from J, leaving 11 bases between. Here the CDR3 DNA reads TGTGCCAGCAGTACAAAGACAGGAACTAATGAAAAACTGTTTTTT. This encodes CASSTKTGTNEKLFF.

V gene TRBV4-1 combines with J gene TRBJ1-1; a weak D match, TRBD1 (6 bases). The CDR3 runs to 16 residues. Trimming removed 2 bases at V and 0 bases at J, with 13 bases between. The germline V gene encodes CDR1 MGHRA and CDR2 YSYEKL. The CDR3, as DNA: TGCGCCAGCAGCCAAACTGCACAGGGACTGAACACTGAAGCTTTCTTT. This gives the protein CASSQTAQGLNTEAFF.

The chain employs TRBV7-2 and TRBJ2-5; D is perhaps TRBD1 (5 bases). The CDR3 is 15 residues long. Germline lookup yields CDR1 SGHTA and CDR2 FQGNSA. The ends were cut back, 5 bases at V and 5 bases at J, with 18 bases in the middle. The DNA of the CDR3 is TGTGCCAGCAGCCAAACAGTGAGTTACAGGGAGACCCAGTACTTC. Amino acid sequence: CASSQTVSYRETQYF.

This clone was picked up many times. J is TRBJ1-6 and V is TRBV5-4; perhaps TRBD1 as D (6 bases). CDR1 and CDR2 (germline): SGHNT, YYREEE (reference sequence). With 0 bases removed from V and 8 bases from J, the gap between germline ends came to 9 bases. The CDR3 length is 14 residues. CDR3 residues: CASSLEGVDSPLHF. In DNA, the CDR3 is TGTGCCAGCAGCTTGGAGGGGGTCGATTCACCCCTCCACTTT.

The chain recombines TRBV2 with TRBJ1-2; no firm D call. Germline V gene sequence: CDR1 SNHLY, CDR2 FYNNEI. This CDR3 region has 13 residues. V dropped 9 bases and J dropped 6 bases, with 17 bases sitting between them. The CDR3 spells CASRYTDGNGYTF. In DNA form, the CDR3 reads TGTGCCAGTCGGTACACCGACGGGAATGGCTACACCTTC.

Only a few counts were recorded for this clone. This rearrangement joins TRBV6-5 to TRBJ2-7, with D perhaps TRBD1 (5 bases). Germline CDR1 and CDR2: MNHEY and SVGAGI. V lost 7 bases and J lost 2, with 15 bases in between. The CDR3 covers 14 residues. In DNA form, the CDR3 reads TGTGCCAGCACCCAGACAGCGCTGACCTACGAGCAGTACTTC. It specifies CASTQTALTYEQYF.

This clone has a handful of counts. The chain is built from TRBV5-1 and TRBJ2-5, with D perhaps TRBD1 (5 bases). V was trimmed by 4 bases and J by 2 bases, leaving 15 bases between them. The CDR3 spans 15 residues. Looked up from germline, CDR1 is SGHRS and CDR2 is YFSETQ. In DNA, the CDR3 is TGCGCCAGCAGCGGTCAGGGTCAACTTCAAGAGACCCAGTACTTC. It specifies CASSGQGQLQETQYF. The full variable domain, with the rest looked up from reference TRBV5-1 and TRBJ2-5, is KAGVTQTPRYLIKTRGQQVTLSCSPISGHRSVSWYQQTPGQGLQFLFEYFSETQRNKGNFPGRFSGRQFSNSRSEMNVSTLELGDSALYLCASSGQGQLQETQYFGPGTRLLVL.

A single count supports this clone. The chain is built from TRBV6-1 and TRBJ2-5; D is unclear. The CDR3 has 10 amino acids. The V and J ends lost 7 bases and 5 bases respectively, with 5 bases between them. Germline V CDR1 and CDR2: MNHNS, SASEGT. The CDR3 DNA follows: TGTGCCAGCAAGGAGGAGACCCAGTACTTC. It encodes CASKEETQYF.

This chain joins TRBV5-1 and TRBJ2-5, with 12 nucleotides matching TRBD2. This CDR3 is built from 18 residues. Trimming cost V 1 base and J 4 bases; bases outside gene matches: 11. Per germline, CDR1 SGHRS and CDR2 YFSETQ. The CDR3 nucleotides read TGCGCCAGCAGCTTGTCCGGACTAGCGGGGTCTGGTCGAGAGACCCAGTACTTC. Translating it yields CASSLSGLAGSGRETQYF. The full variable domain, with the rest looked up from reference TRBV5-1 and TRBJ2-5, is KAGVTQTPRYLIKTRGQQVTLSCSPISGHRSVSWYQQTPGQGLQFLFEYFSETQRNKGNFPGRFSGRQFSNSRSEMNVSTLELGDSALYLCASSLSGLAGSGRETQYFGPGTRLLVL.